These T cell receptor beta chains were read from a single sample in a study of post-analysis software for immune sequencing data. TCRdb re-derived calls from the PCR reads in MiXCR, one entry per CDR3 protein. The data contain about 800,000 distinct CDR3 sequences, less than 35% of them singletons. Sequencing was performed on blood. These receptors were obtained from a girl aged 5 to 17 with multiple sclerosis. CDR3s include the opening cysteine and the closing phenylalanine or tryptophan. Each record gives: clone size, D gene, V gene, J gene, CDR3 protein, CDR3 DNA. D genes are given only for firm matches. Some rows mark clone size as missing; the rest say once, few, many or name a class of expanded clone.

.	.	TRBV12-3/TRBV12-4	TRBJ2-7	CASSLRGPPYEQYF	TGTGCCAGCAGTTTAAGGGGACCCCCCTACGAGCAGTACTTC
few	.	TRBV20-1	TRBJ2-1	CSANVVGRKYNEQFF	TGCAGTGCTAATGTGGTAGGGAGGAAATACAATGAGCAGTTCTTC
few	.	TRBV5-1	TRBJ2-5	CASSLAMMDAETQYF	TGCGCCAGCAGCTTGGCCATGATGGATGCGGAGACCCAGTACTTC
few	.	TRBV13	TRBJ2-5	CASSLFQTSQYF	TGTGCCAGCAGCTTATTCCAAACGTCCCAGTACTTC
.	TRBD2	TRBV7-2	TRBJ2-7	CASSQNPGGYEQYF	TGTGCCAGCAGCCAAAACCCGGGGGGCTACGAGCAGTACTTC
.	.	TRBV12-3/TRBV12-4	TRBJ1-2	CASSSGTTKGTF	TGTGCCAGCAGTTCAGGGACCACCAAGGGCACCTTC
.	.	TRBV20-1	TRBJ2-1	CSAESGANEQFF	TGCAGTGCTGAATCGGGCGCTAATGAGCAGTTCTTC
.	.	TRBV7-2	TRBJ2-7	CASSPGGTGILSYEQYF	TGTGCCAGCAGCCCGGGAGGGACAGGGATTCTCTCCTACGAGCAGTACTTC
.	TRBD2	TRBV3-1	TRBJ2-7	CAFDLAGGNRYEQYF	TGTGCCTTCGACCTAGCGGGAGGAAATAGGTACGAGCAGTACTTC
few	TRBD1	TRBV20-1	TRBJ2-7	CSATTGQGTYEQYF	TGCAGTGCTACAACTGGACAGGGGACCTACGAGCAGTACTTC
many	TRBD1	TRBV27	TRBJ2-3	CASSLPGQGALTQYF	TGTGCCAGCAGTTTACCGGGACAGGGGGCCCTCACGCAGTATTTT
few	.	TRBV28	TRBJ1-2	CASSLLRPLWVSDGYTF	TGTGCCAGCAGTTTATTACGCCCGCTTTGGGTTTCGGATGGCTACACCTTC
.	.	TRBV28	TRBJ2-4	CASSFGNIQYF	TGTGCCAGCAGTTTCGGCAACATTCAGTACTTC
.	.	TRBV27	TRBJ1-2	CASTGGLEAGYTF	TGTGCCAGCACCGGGGGGCTCGAAGCCGGCTACACCTTC
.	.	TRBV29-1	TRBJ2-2	CSVLTGRGNTGELFF	TGCAGCGTCCTAACAGGGAGGGGAAACACCGGGGAGCTGTTTTTT
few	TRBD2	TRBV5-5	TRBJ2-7	CASSPSGGGGFVEQYF	TGTGCCAGCAGCCCCAGCGGTGGCGGGGGGTTCGTCGAGCAGTACTTC
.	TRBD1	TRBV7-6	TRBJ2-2	CASSSGQGHTGELFF	TGTGCCAGCAGCTCGGGACAGGGCCACACCGGGGAGCTGTTTTTT
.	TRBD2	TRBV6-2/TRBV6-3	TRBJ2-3	CASTPSGRGRDTQYF	TGTGCCAGCACCCCAAGCGGGAGGGGCAGAGATACGCAGTATTTT
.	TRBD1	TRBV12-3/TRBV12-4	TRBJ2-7	CASSPFRAQGEFSTYNEQYF	TGTGCCAGCAGCCCTTTTAGGGCCCAGGGGGAATTTAGTACTTACAATGAGCAGTACTTC
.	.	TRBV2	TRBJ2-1	CASSLALIYEQFF	TGTGCCAGCTCCCTGGCCTTAATCTACGAGCAGTTCTTC
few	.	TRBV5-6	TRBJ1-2	CASSQTTDYGYTF	TGTGCCAGCAGCCAGACCACGGACTATGGCTACACCTTC
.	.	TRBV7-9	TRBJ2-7	CASSFRPSEQYF	TGTGCCAGCAGCTTCCGACCCTCGGAGCAGTACTTC
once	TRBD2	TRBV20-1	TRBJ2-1	CSARPISGRAQHEQFF	TGCAGTGCTAGGCCCATTAGCGGGAGGGCACAGCATGAGCAGTTCTTC
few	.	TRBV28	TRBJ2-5	CASSSRDFGVQYF	TGTGCCAGCAGTTCGCGGGACTTTGGTGTTCAGTACTTC
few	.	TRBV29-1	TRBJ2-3	CSVEPDRIGQYF	TGCAGCGTTGAACCAGACAGAATCGGGCAGTATTTT
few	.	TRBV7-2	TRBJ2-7	CASRGGVANSYEQYF	TGTGCCAGCAGAGGTGGGGTAGCTAACTCCTACGAGCAGTACTTC
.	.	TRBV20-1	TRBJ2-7	CSADRLVGDEQYF	TGCAGTGCTGACCGACTAGTGGGTGACGAGCAGTACTTC
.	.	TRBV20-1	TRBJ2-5	CSAPRYKEQYF	TGCAGTGCTCCCCGCTATAAGGAGCAGTACTTC
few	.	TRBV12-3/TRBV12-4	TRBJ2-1	CASSLSRAGIYNEQFF	TGTGCCAGCAGTTTGTCTAGGGCAGGGATCTACAATGAGCAGTTCTTC
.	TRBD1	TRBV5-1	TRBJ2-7	CASSPGTVFTYEQYF	TGCGCCAGCAGCCCCGGGACAGTCTTTACCTACGAGCAGTACTTC
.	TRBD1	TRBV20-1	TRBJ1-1	CSADRVTNTEAFF	TGCAGTGCCGACAGGGTCACGAACACTGAAGCTTTCTTT
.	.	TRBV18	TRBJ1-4	CASSPSGPLGEKLFF	TGTGCCAGCTCACCATCCGGCCCTTTGGGGGAAAAACTGTTTTTT
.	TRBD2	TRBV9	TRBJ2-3	CASSVTSGTSTDTQYF	TGTGCCAGCAGCGTAACTAGCGGGACGTCCACAGATACGCAGTATTTT
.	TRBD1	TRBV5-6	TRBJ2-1	CASSWGQGAGNEQFF	TGTGCCAGCAGCTGGGGACAGGGGGCGGGCAATGAGCAGTTCTTC
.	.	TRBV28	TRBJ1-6	CASSLYEGVSCSPLHF	TGTGCCAGCAGTTTATATGAGGGGGTCTCCTGTTCACCCCTCCACTTT
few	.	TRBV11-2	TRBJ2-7	CASSYPGREQYF	TGTGCCAGCAGCTACCCGGGGCGCGAGCAGTACTTC
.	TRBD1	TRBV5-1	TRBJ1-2	CASSVPGQGTNLNYGYTF	TGCGCCAGCAGTGTTCCGGGACAGGGGACCAACCTTAACTATGGCTACACCTTC
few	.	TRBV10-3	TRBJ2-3	CAISEGESSTDTQYF	TGTGCCATCAGTGAAGGGGAGTCTAGCACAGATACGCAGTATTTT
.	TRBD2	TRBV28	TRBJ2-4	CASSRTSGGSKNIQYF	TGTGCCAGCAGCCGTACTAGCGGGGGTAGCAAAAACATTCAGTACTTC
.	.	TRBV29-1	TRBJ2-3	CSAPARAVGDTQYF	TGCAGCGCTCCTGCCCGGGCGGTAGGAGATACGCAGTATTTT
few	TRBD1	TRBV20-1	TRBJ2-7	CSGSTGGEALEYF	TGCAGTGGCAGCACAGGGGGAGAGGCACTGGAGTACTTC
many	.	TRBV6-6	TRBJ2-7	CASKMGLSYEQYF	TGTGCCAGCAAGATGGGACTCTCCTACGAGCAGTACTTC
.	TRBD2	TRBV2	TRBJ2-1	CASLTGGTDEQFF	TGTGCCAGCCTTACGGGGGGGACTGATGAGCAGTTCTTC
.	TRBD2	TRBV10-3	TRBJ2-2	CAISPGTSGSGELFF	TGTGCCATCAGTCCGGGGACTAGCGGGAGCGGGGAGCTGTTTTTT
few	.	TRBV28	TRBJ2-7	CASSTLAGQPYEQYF	TGTGCCAGCAGTACACTGGCAGGGCAGCCCTACGAGCAGTACTTC
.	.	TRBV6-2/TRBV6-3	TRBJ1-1	CASSPVGRYTEAFF	TGTGCCAGCAGCCCCGTGGGTCGGTACACTGAAGCTTTCTTT
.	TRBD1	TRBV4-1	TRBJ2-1	CASSPPGQGSEQFF	TGCGCCAGCAGCCCGCCGGGACAGGGCTCTGAGCAGTTCTTC
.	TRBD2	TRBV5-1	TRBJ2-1	CASSFRGSGTLHNEQFF	TGCGCCAGCAGCTTCCGGGGTAGCGGGACACTCCACAATGAGCAGTTCTTC
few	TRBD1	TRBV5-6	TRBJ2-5	CASSGQGGRETQYF	TGTGCCAGCAGCGGACAGGGGGGGAGAGAGACCCAGTACTTC
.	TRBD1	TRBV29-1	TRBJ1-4	CSVQGALHEKLFF	TGCAGCGTCCAGGGGGCTCTCCATGAAAAACTGTTTTTT
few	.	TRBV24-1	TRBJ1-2	CATSDFDLNYGYTF	TGTGCCACCAGTGATTTTGACCTTAACTATGGCTACACCTTC
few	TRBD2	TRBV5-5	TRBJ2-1	CASSSPGLAGGFLFF	TGTGCCAGCAGCAGCCCGGGACTAGCGGGGGGGTTTCTGTTCTTC
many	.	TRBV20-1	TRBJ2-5	CSARAVGVLETQYF	TGCAGTGCTAGAGCCGTAGGGGTCCTAGAGACCCAGTACTTC